This T cell receptor beta chain was captured by sequencing in a study of OX40 agonist ivuxolimab in advanced cancers. Turning to the study itself: Cancers in dose escalation were hepatocellular, melanoma, renal cell and head and neck.

The germline V gene encodes CDR1 SGHRS and CDR2 YFSETQ. This CDR3 has 13 residues. Trimming removed 4 bases from V and 7 bases from J, with 11 bases in between. Sequencing used immunoSEQ multiplex PCR; TCRdb keeps in-frame clones, though not all of them. The table has roughly 82,000 clones, roughly 83% seen once; the top ten hold 0.85%. The V and J genes are TRBV5-1 and TRBJ2-2; D gene uncertain. The sample here was CD4+ or CD8+ T cells sorted from blood, taken in a trial of the OX40 agonist ivuxolimab. The sequence was obtained from an adult with an advanced solid tumor such as melanoma, head and neck, liver or kidney cancer. CDR3 DNA: TGCGCCAGCAGCGCCGGACCGGGCGGGGAGCTGTTTTTT. It specifies CASSAGPGGELFF.